The T cell receptor (beta chain) under discussion was sequenced for a study of OX40 agonist ivuxolimab in advanced cancers. Study information: An agonistic anti-OX40 (CD134) antibody, ivuxolimab, was used to treat the patients. Prior checkpoint blockade (anti-PD-1, anti-PD-L1 or anti-CTLA-4) was permitted; roughly 40% had it.

The CDR3 covers 12 residues. The ends were cut back, 7 bases at V and 8 bases at J, with 9 bases in the middle. Germline CDR1 and CDR2: LNHDA and SQIVND (reference sequence). Sequencing used immunoSEQ multiplex PCR; TCRdb keeps in-frame clones, though not all of them. The repertoire holds approximately 62,000 clones, with approximately 86% as singletons. Concerning this clone: Antigen unknown.

Study results and limitations: Not determined was the antigen specificity of the expanded peripheral T cells. CD4+ and CD8+ blood T cells expanded clonally by week 6 at 0.1 to 3.0 mg/kg.

The clonotype was recovered from an adult with an advanced solid tumor such as melanoma, head and neck, liver or kidney cancer. This specimen was CD4+ or CD8+ T cells sorted from blood, taken in a trial of the OX40 agonist ivuxolimab. The chain combines TRBV19 with TRBJ1-6; no clear D gene. CDR3 amino acids: CASNDVDSPLHF. The CDR3 nucleotides read TGTGCCAGTAACGATGTTGATTCACCCCTCCACTTT.